The 2 T cell receptor beta chains reported below all come from one sample, sequenced in a study of T cell responses to AZD1222 COVID-19 vaccine. Here immunoSEQ multiplex PCR was the method, and the copy in TCRdb shows in-frame clones only, minus some. This repertoire shows 85,000 to 120,000 clones, about 86% found once; its top ten account for approximately 5.1%. The source was peripheral blood, collected on day 0 of AZD1222 vaccination. The receptors were gathered from an adult in good health.

J is TRBJ1-2 and V is TRBV6-2 or TRBV6-3; 9 bases line up with TRBD1. Germline trimming cut 6 bases from V and 7 bases from J; bases unmatched to any gene: 6. The CDR3 runs 13 residues. Germline V gene lookup returns CDR1 MNHEY and CDR2 SVGEGT. The CDR3 loop reads CASSLQGAVGYTF. CDR3 nucleotides: TGTGCCAGCAGCTTACAGGGGGCGGTTGGCTACACCTTC.

V usage is TRBV29-1 and J usage is TRBJ2-5, with 9 bases fitting TRBD2. The CDR3 sequence is 13 residues long. The germline CDR1 and CDR2 sequences are SQVTM and ANQGSEA. Losses at the gene ends were 6 bases for V and 3 bases for J; bases not matched to a gene: 5. Here the CDR3 reads CSVVSGSEETQYF. DNA of the CDR3: TGCAGCGTCGTTAGCGGGAGCGAAGAGACCCAGTACTTC.